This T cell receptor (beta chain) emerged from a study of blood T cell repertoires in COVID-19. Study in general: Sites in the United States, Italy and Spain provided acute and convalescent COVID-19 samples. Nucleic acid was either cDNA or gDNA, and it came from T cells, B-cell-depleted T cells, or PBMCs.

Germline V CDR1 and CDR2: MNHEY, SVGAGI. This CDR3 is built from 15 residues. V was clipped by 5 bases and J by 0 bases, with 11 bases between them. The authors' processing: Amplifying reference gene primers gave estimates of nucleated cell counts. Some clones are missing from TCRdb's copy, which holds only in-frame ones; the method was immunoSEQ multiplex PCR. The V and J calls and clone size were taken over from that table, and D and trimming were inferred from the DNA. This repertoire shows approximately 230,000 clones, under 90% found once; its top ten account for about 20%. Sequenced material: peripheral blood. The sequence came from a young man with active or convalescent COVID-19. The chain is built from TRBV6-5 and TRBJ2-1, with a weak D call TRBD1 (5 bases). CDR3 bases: TGTGCCAGCAGTCTAGACAGTAGCTCCTACAATGAGCAGTTCTTC. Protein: CASSLDSSSYNEQFF.